Listed below are T cell receptor beta chains from one sample, sequenced in a study of blood T cells in healthy people across ages. From the 5' RACE reads, TCRdb called clonotypes with MiXCR, one entry per CDR3 protein. This sample has 550,000 to 600,000 distinct CDR3 sequences; 40% to 55% occur once, and the top ten carry approximately 23%. Sequencing input: blood. These receptor sequences come from an older man in good health. The CDR3 runs from the conserved cysteine through the conserved F or W. The D gene is left open where the match is weak. Where a row states a size, it is once, few, many or the class of an expanded clone; other rows omit it.

size | J | V | D | CDR3 | DNA
few | TRBJ2-7 | TRBV12-5 | TRBD2 | CASALGGSGYEQYF | TGTGCTAGTGCCCTGGGGGGGTCAGGCTACGAGCAGTACTTC
- | TRBJ2-3 | TRBV7-2 | - | CASSFGKVTDTQYF | TGTGCCAGCAGCTTCGGCAAGGTCACAGATACGCAGTATTTT
- | TRBJ2-5 | TRBV7-2 | - | CASTAGQETQYF | TGTGCCAGCACCGCCGGCCAAGAGACCCAGTACTTC
- | TRBJ2-5 | TRBV10-3 | - | CAISPTSQETQYF | TGTGCCATCAGTCCGACATCACAAGAGACCCAGTACTTC
many | TRBJ2-1 | TRBV5-1 | TRBD2 | CASSSGGAYNEQFF | TGCGCCAGCAGCTCCGGGGGGGCCTACAATGAGCAGTTCTTC
many | TRBJ2-3 | TRBV5-1 | TRBD1 | CASSPQGAQTDTQYF | TGCGCCAGCAGCCCTCAGGGGGCTCAAACAGATACGCAGTATTTT
- | TRBJ2-1 | TRBV12-3/TRBV12-4 | - | CASRAIAGYNEQFF | TGTGCCAGCAGGGCGATAGCCGGCTACAATGAGCAGTTCTTC
few | TRBJ2-1 | TRBV7-9 | - | CASSLMVYPDEQFF | TGTGCCAGCAGCTTAATGGTCTACCCGGATGAGCAGTTCTTC
- | TRBJ2-7 | TRBV20-1 | - | CSARTGLPSYEQYF | TGCAGTGCTCGTACAGGGCTCCCTTCCTACGAGCAGTACTTC
- | TRBJ2-1 | TRBV12-3/TRBV12-4 | - | CASSLWLINEQFF | TGTGCCAGCAGTTTGTGGCTCATCAATGAGCAGTTCTTC
- | TRBJ1-5 | TRBV6-6 | - | CASSSQGLGGSNQLQHF | TGTGCCAGCAGTTCACAGGGCCTCGGGGGTAGCAATCAGCTCCAGCATTTT
few | TRBJ2-7 | TRBV30 | - | CAWSVLRGPYEQYF | TGTGCCTGGAGTGTACTTAGGGGCCCCTACGAGCAGTACTTC
- | TRBJ2-7 | TRBV20-1 | TRBD1 | CSARTPGQGLYEQYF | TGCAGTGCGAGAACCCCGGGACAGGGGTTGTACGAGCAGTACTTC
few | TRBJ2-5 | TRBV5-5 | TRBD1 | CASSFRTGGQTQYF | TGTGCCAGCAGCTTTAGGACAGGGGGACAGACCCAGTACTTC
once | TRBJ2-1 | TRBV6-5 | - | CAIALGLLNEQFF | TGTGCCATCGCCCTGGGTTTATTGAATGAGCAGTTCTTC
- | TRBJ2-7 | TRBV20-1 | TRBD1 | CSASRTGGDSYEQYF | TGCAGTGCTAGTAGGACAGGGGGTGATTCTTACGAGCAGTACTTC
- | TRBJ2-1 | TRBV7-9 | TRBD2 | CASSLEGLAGGPYNEQFF | TGTGCCAGCAGCTTAGAGGGACTAGCGGGAGGGCCGTACAATGAGCAGTTCTTC
few | TRBJ2-7 | TRBV7-2 | - | CASSPIQGNEQYF | TGTGCCAGCAGCCCAATACAGGGAAACGAGCAGTACTTC
- | TRBJ1-1 | TRBV3-1 | - | CASSQAARNTEAFF | TGTGCCAGCAGCCAAGCGGCGCGGAACACTGAAGCTTTCTTT
few | TRBJ2-5 | TRBV2 | TRBD2 | CATQRGTDNYEQYF | TGTGCCACACAGCGGGGGACTGATAATTACGAGCAGTACTTT
- | TRBJ2-3 | TRBV7-2 | TRBD2 | CASSFNLAGTDTQYF | TGTGCCAGCAGCTTCAACCTAGCGGGCACAGATACGCAGTATTTT
- | TRBJ2-1 | TRBV7-2 | TRBD2 | CASSPRTSSFSREQFF | TGTGCCAGCAGCCCGCGGACTAGCAGTTTCTCACGGGAGCAGTTCTTC
- | TRBJ2-5 | TRBV12-3/TRBV12-4 | - | CASSRAGARRQTQYF | TGTGCCAGCAGTCGGGCAGGGGCTCGTCGGCAGACCCAGTACTTC
- | TRBJ2-7 | TRBV27 | - | CASSLEADSTYEQYF | TGTGCCAGCAGTTTGGAGGCCGACTCTACCTACGAGCAGTACTTC
once | TRBJ1-1 | TRBV12-3/TRBV12-4 | - | CASSLGVINTEAFF | TGTGCCAGCAGCTTGGGGGTGATAAACACTGAAGCTTTCTTT
few | TRBJ2-1 | TRBV20-1 | TRBD1 | CSAPDRAPYNEQFF | TGCAGTGCCCCTGACAGGGCCCCCTACAATGAGCAGTTCTTC
- | TRBJ2-2 | TRBV20-1 | - | CSARDRSYGELFF | TGCAGTGCTAGAGATCGAAGTTACGGGGAGCTGTTTTTT
- | TRBJ2-7 | TRBV10-3 | TRBD1 | CAIRADRGGHEQYF | TGTGCCATCAGAGCCGACAGGGGAGGACACGAGCAGTACTTC
- | TRBJ2-7 | TRBV12-3/TRBV12-4 | TRBD2 | CASRASGRPGEQYF | TGTGCCAGCAGAGCTAGCGGGAGGCCTGGGGAGCAGTACTTC
few | TRBJ2-4 | TRBV6-5 | TRBD1 | CASRTGTGFNEQYF | TGTGCCAGCAGAACCGGGACAGGGTTTAATGAGCAGTACTTC
many | TRBJ1-6 | TRBV6-6 | - | CASSIRGVDSPLHF | TGTGCCAGCAGTATCCGGGGGGTGGATTCACCCCTCCACTTT
- | TRBJ2-4 | TRBV6-2/TRBV6-3 | - | CASSPSTGNIQYF | TGTGCCAGCAGTCCCTCGACTGGGAACATTCAGTACTTC
- | TRBJ2-7 | TRBV5-1 | - | CASSLEQDFTYEQYF | TGCGCCAGCAGCTTGGAGCAGGACTTTACCTACGAGCAGTACTTC
once | TRBJ1-1 | TRBV4-3 | TRBD1 | CASSPTGGLGAFF | TGCGCCAGCAGCCCTACAGGGGGACTCGGAGCTTTCTTT
- | TRBJ1-2 | TRBV5-5 | TRBD1 | CASSLTAGGWDGYTF | TGTGCCAGCAGCTTGACGGCAGGGGGCTGGGATGGCTACACCTTC
few | TRBJ1-1 | TRBV25-1 | TRBD1 | CASSETGNRGTEAFF | TGTGCCAGCAGTGAAACCGGAAACAGGGGGACTGAAGCTTTCTTT
many | TRBJ2-7 | TRBV6-5 | TRBD1 | CASSYRQGGREQYF | TGTGCCAGCAGTTACAGACAAGGGGGCCGTGAGCAGTACTTC
few | TRBJ2-3 | TRBV5-1 | TRBD2 | CASSRVGGGALSTDTQYF | TGCGCCAGCAGCCGAGTAGGCGGGGGAGCCTTAAGCACAGATACGCAGTATTTT
- | TRBJ1-2 | TRBV20-1 | - | CSALGQLGNYGYTF | TGCAGTGCTTTAGGACAGCTAGGGAACTATGGCTACACCTTC
- | TRBJ2-3 | TRBV13 | TRBD1 | CASSSTGTGWTQYF | TGTGCCAGCAGCTCGACAGGGACGGGATGGACGCAGTATTTT
- | TRBJ2-7 | TRBV20-1 | - | CSARPTAGYSYEQYF | TGCAGTGCTAGACCTACCGCCGGGTATTCCTACGAGCAGTACTTC
few | TRBJ1-2 | TRBV24-1 | - | CATSDSYRDYGYTF | TGTGCCACCAGTGATTCCTACAGAGACTATGGCTACACCTTC
few | TRBJ2-7 | TRBV3-1 | - | CASSLAGRGIIYEQYF | TGTGCCAGCAGCCTGGCGGGTAGAGGGATTATCTACGAGCAGTACTTC
- | TRBJ2-7 | TRBV7-2 | TRBD2 | CASTKGTSGRVIAYEQYF | TGTGCCAGCACAAAAGGGACTAGCGGGAGGGTAATTGCCTACGAGCAGTACTTC
- | TRBJ2-3 | TRBV12-5 | - | CASGFGGAVSSTDTQYF | TGTGCTAGTGGTTTCGGCGGAGCGGTCTCTAGCACAGATACGCAGTATTTT
few | TRBJ2-3 | TRBV20-1 | - | CSAEKDRSDTQYF | TGCAGTGCTGAAAAAGACAGGTCCGATACGCAGTATTTT
- | TRBJ1-1 | TRBV30 | - | CAWSGAPNTEAFF | TGTGCCTGGTCTGGGGCCCCGAACACTGAAGCTTTCTTT
few | TRBJ2-7 | TRBV28 | - | CAVARTLEQYF | TGTGCCGTAGCACGAACCCTCGAGCAGTACTTC
- | TRBJ1-5 | TRBV10-3 | - | CAIRTEGNQPQHF | TGTGCCATCAGAACGGAAGGCAATCAGCCCCAGCATTTT
many | TRBJ2-7 | TRBV28 | TRBD2 | CASSPVGGSYEQYF | TGTGCCAGCAGCCCTGTCGGGGGGTCCTACGAGCAGTACTTC
- | TRBJ2-7 | TRBV7-6 | - | CASSSLHNEQYF | TGTGCCAGCAGCTCGCTCCATAATGAGCAGTACTTC
- | TRBJ2-7 | TRBV27 | - | CASSLSRPRAHEQYF | TGTGCCAGCAGTTTATCTAGGCCTAGGGCACACGAGCAGTACTTC
- | TRBJ2-7 | TRBV20-1 | TRBD2 | CSARGLETSGNNEQYF | TGCAGTGCTAGAGGACTCGAGACTAGCGGTAACAATGAGCAGTACTTC